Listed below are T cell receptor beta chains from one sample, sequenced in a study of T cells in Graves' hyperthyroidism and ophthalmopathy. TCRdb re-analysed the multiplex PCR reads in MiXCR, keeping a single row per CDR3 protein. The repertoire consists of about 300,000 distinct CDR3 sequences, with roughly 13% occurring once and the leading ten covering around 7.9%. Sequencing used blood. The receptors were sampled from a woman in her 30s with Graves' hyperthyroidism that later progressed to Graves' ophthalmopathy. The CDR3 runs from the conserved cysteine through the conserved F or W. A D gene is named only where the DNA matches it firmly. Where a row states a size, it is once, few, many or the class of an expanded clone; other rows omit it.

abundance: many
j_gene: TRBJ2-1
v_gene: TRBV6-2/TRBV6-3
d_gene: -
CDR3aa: CASSYGLQGYNEQFF
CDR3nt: TGTGCCAGCAGTTACGGTTTGCAGGGGTACAATGAGCAGTTCTTC

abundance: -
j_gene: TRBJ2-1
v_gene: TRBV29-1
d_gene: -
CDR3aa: CSVVAYAGEQFF
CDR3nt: TGCAGCGTTGTAGCCTATGCAGGTGAGCAGTTCTTC

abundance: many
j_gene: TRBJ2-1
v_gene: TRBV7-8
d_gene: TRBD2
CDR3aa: CAISGPTSGRYPRSYNEQFF
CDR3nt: TGTGCCATCTCGGGCCCGACTAGCGGGAGGTACCCCAGGTCCTACAATGAGCAGTTCTTC

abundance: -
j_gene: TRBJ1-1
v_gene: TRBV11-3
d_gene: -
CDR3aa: CASSSSDGDEAFF
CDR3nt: TGTGCCAGCAGCTCCTCGGACGGGGATGAAGCTTTCTTT

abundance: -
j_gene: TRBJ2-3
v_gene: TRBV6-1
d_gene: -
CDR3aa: CASSDFTDTQYF
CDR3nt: TGTGCCAGCAGTGATTTCACAGATACGCAGTATTTT

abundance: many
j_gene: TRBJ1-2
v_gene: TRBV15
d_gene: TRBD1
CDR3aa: CATSRVDRGGYGYTF
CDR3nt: TGTGCCACCAGCAGAGTTGACAGGGGAGGCTATGGCTACACCTTC

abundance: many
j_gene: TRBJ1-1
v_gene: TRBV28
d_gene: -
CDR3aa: CASRSTGWGTEAFF
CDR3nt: TGTGCCAGCAGATCAACAGGGTGGGGGACTGAAGCTTTCTTT

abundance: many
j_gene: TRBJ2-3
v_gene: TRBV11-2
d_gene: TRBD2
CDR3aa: CASSSPPSGSLLGTDTQYF
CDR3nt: TGTGCCAGCAGCTCCCCACCCAGCGGGAGCCTTCTGGGCACAGATACGCAGTATTTT

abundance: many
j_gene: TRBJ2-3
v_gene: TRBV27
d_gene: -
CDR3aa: CASLESLSTDTQYF
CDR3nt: TGTGCCAGCCTTGAGTCACTAAGCACAGATACGCAGTATTTT

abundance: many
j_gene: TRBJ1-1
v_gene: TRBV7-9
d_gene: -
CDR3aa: CASKKLRDSSGLRSAFF
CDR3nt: TGTGCCAGCAAAAAGTTAAGAGACAGCTCGGGCCTCCGGTCCGCTTTCTTT

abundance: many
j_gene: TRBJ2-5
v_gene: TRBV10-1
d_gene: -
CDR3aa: CASSDLGTHRGGETQYF
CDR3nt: TGCGCCAGCAGTGACCTAGGGACCCACAGAGGGGGAGAGACCCAGTACTTC

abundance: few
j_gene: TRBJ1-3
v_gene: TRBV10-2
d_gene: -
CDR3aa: CASRDSLSSGNTIYF
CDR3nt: TGCGCCAGCAGGGACAGCCTAAGCTCTGGAAACACCATATATTTT

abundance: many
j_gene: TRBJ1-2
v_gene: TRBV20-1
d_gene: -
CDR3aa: CSARGGSGEYGGYTF
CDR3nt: TGCAGTGCTAGAGGAGGGTCAGGGGAGTATGGTGGCTACACCTTC

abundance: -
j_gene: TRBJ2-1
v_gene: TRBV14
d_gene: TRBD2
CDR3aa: CASSPTSNYNEQFF
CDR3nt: TGTGCCAGCAGCCCGACTAGCAATTATAATGAGCAGTTCTTC

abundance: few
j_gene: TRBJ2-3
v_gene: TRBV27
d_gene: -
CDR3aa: CASSLDAAGLDTQYF
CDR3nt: TGTGCCAGCAGTTTGGACGCCGCAGGACTAGATACGCAGTATTTT

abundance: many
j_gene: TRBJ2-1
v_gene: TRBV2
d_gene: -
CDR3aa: CASSGRPSERAEQFF
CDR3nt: TGTGCCAGCAGTGGAAGACCTAGCGAGAGGGCTGAGCAGTTCTTC

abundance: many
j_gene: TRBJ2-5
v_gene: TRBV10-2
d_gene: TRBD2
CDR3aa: CASSEVAGGETQYF
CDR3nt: TGCGCCAGCAGTGAGGTAGCGGGAGGCGAGACCCAGTACTTC

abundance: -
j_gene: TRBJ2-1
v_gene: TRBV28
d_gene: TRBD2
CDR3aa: CASSYGTSNYNEQFF
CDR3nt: TGTGCCAGCAGTTACGGGACTAGCAACTACAATGAGCAGTTCTTC

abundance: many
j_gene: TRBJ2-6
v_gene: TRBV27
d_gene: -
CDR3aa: CASRSPRLQGPYNSGANVLTF
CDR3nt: TGTGCCAGCAGGTCTCCTCGGCTACAGGGTCCCTACAACTCTGGGGCCAACGTCCTGACTTTC

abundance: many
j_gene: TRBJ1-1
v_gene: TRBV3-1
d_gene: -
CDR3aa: CASSQELDTEAFF
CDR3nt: TGTGCCAGCAGCCAAGAGTTGGACACTGAAGCTTTCTTT

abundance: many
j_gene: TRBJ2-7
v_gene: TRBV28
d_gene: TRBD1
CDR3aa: CASTEDRADSYEQYF
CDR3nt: TGTGCCAGCACCGAGGACAGGGCCGACTCCTACGAGCAGTACTTC

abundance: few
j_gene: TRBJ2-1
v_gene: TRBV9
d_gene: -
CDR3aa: CASSFHRDGERNEQFF
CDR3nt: TGTGCCAGCAGCTTCCACCGGGACGGAGAAAGGAATGAGCAGTTCTTC

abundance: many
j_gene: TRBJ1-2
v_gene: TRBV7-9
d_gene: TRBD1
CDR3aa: CASSPLGQGTYGYTF
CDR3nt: TGTGCCAGCAGCCCCTTGGGACAGGGGACCTATGGCTACACCTTC

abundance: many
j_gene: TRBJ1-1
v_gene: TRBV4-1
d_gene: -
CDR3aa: CASSQVWTNTEAFF
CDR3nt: TGCGCCAGCAGCCAAGTGTGGACCAACACTGAAGCTTTCTTT

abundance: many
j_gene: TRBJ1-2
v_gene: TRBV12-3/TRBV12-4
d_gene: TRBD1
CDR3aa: CASTRTGVYGYTF
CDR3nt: TGTGCCAGCACGCGGACAGGGGTATATGGCTACACCTTC

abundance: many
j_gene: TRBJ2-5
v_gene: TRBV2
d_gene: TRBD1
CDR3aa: CASSLSGTGQETQYF
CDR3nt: TGTGCCAGCAGTCTTTCCGGGACAGGACAAGAGACCCAGTACTTC

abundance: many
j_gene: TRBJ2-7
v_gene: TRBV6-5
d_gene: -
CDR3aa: CASSYSSKSAYEQYF
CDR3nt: TGTGCCAGCAGTTACTCCTCGAAGTCCGCCTACGAGCAGTACTTC

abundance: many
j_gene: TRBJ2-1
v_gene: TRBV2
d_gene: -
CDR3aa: CASSESSVGEQFF
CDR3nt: TGTGCCAGCAGTGAGAGTAGCGTTGGGGAGCAGTTCTTC

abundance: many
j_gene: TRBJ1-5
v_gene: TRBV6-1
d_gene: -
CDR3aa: CASKSSQPQHF
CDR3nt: TGTGCCAGCAAATCAAGTCAGCCCCAGCATTTT

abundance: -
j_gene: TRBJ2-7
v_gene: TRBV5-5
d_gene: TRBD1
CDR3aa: CASSGTGALTYEQYF
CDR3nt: TGTGCCAGCAGCGGAACAGGGGCTCTAACCTACGAGCAGTACTTC

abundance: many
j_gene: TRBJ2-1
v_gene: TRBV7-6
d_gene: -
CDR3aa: CASSQGPNEQFF
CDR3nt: TGTGCCAGCAGCCAGGGACCAAATGAGCAGTTCTTC

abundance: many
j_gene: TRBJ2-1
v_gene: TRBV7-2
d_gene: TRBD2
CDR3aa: CASSGESGRLPYGEQFF
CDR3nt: TGTGCCAGCAGCGGAGAGAGCGGGAGGCTCCCCTACGGTGAGCAGTTCTTC